This T cell receptor beta chain is from a study of CD8+ T cells in alopecia areata. Study at large: Among treated patients, oral tofacitinib was administered at 5 to 10 mg twice daily.

TCR sequencing used cDNA made by reverse transcription of extracted RNA. The method was immunoSEQ multiplex PCR; TCRdb's version includes in-frame clones alone and lacks a portion of them. The sample holds a few hundred thousand clones, less than 75% seen once. Specified treatment: oral pan-JAK inhibitor, 5-10 mg twice daily. Peripheral blood, together with lesional scalp punch biopsies, was collected from alopecia areata patients. Findings and caveats of the study: On tofacitinib, scalp and blood still held many of the expanded lesional clones.

This clone was detected a few times. The antigen remains unidentified. V was cut by 4 bases and J by 5 bases, with 9 bases left in between. The CDR3 totals 13 residues. Germline V lookup: CDR1 LNHDA, CDR2 SQIVND (reference sequence). Sequencing was performed on CD4+ T cells sorted from blood, taken at week 4, from a patient treated with tofacitinib. The chain couples TRBV19 to TRBJ2-4, with a weak D call TRBD1 (6 bases). This clonotype originated in a human donor with alopecia areata. CDR3 in amino acids: CASSSTGQNIQYF. CDR3 nucleotides: TGTGCCAGTAGTAGTACAGGGCAAAACATTCAGTACTTC.